This T cell receptor (beta chain) was documented in a study of cytomegalovirus exposure and HLA in healthy donors. The PCR used 60 Vbeta and 13 Jbeta primers. Assay: immunoSEQ multiplex PCR; the TCRdb copy retains only in-frame clones and omits some. The sample yields roughly 150,000 clones, around 80% seen once. As for this clone: The antigen is not known.

The study, taken as a whole, reports: Researchers reported that a few CMV-associated chains were confirmed in vitro as CMV antigen-specific.

The TCR comes from a man aged 40-55 years in good health and CMV-seropositive. Sequencing was done on a sample of PBMCs.

The CDR3 reads CASSLASALAGLVEQFF. CDR3 coding DNA: TGTGCCAGCAGCTTAGCTTCAGCACTAGCGGGATTAGTTGAGCAGTTCTTC. This chain joins TRBV7-2 and TRBJ2-1, with 10 bases identical to TRBD2. CDR3 length: 17 amino acids. The germline gives CDR1 SGHTA, CDR2 FQGNSA. J was trimmed by 9 bases and V by 0 bases; bases with no gene match: 11.